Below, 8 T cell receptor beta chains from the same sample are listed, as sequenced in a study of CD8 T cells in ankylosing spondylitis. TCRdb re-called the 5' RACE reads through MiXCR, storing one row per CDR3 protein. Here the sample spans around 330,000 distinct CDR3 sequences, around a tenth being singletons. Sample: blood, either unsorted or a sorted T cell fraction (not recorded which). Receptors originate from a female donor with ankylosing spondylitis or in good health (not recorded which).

CDR3 sequence (DNA): TGTGCCAGCAGCTTAACTTCGGGCAGGGCCCCAGATACGCAGTATTTT. Translating gives CASSLTSGRAPDTQYF. The chain couples TRBV7-9 to TRBJ2-3; tentatively, D is TRBD1 (5 bases). Germline assignment: CDR1 SEHNR and CDR2 FQNEAQ (reference sequence). V was clipped by 2 bases and J by 4 bases, with 16 bases between them. CDR3 length: 16 amino acids.

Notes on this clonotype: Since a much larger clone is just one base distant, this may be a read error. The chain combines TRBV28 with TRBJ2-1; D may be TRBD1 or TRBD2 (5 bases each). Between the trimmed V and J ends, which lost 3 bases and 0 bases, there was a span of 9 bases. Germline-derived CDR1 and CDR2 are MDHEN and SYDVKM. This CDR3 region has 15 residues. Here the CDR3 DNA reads TGTGCCAGCAGTTTCGAGGGGAGCTCCTACAATGAGCAGTTCTTC. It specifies CASSFEGSSYNEQFF.

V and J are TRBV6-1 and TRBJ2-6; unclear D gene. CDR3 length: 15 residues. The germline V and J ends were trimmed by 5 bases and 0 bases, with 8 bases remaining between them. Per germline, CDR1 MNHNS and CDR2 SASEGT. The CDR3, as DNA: TGTGCCAGCAGTAAGGTCGGCTCTGGGGCCAACGTCCTGACTTTC. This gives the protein CASSKVGSGANVLTF.

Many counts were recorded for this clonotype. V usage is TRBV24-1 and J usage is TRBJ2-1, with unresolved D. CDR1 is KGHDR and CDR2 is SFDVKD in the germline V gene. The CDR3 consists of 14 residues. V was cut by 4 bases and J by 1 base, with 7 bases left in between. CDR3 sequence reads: CATSEPESYNEQFF. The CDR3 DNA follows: TGTGCCACCAGTGAACCGGAGTCCTACAATGAGCAGTTCTTC.

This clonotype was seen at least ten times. CDR3 in DNA: TGCAGTGCTAGAGAAGGAGGGAGTGCGAATGAAAAACTGTTTTTT. It codes for CSAREGGSANEKLFF. The J gene is TRBJ1-4, the V gene TRBV20-1; D not certain. V was pared by 0 bases and J by 5 bases, with 13 bases between. This CDR3 is 15 amino acids long. Germline loops: CDR1 DFQATT, CDR2 SNEGSKA (reference sequence).

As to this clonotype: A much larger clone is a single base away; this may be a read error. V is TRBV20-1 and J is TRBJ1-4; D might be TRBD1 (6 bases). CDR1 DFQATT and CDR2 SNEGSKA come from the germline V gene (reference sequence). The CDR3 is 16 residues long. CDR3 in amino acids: CCASPMSGRGGEKLFF. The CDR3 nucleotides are TGCTGTGCTAGCCCCATGTCAGGCAGGGGAGGCGAAAAACTGTTTTTT.

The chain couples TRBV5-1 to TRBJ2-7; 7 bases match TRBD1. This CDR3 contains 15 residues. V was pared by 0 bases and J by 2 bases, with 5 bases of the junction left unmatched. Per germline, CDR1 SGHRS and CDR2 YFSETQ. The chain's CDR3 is CASSLGTQGAYEQYF. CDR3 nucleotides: TGCGCCAGCAGCTTGGGAACGCAGGGGGCCTACGAGCAGTACTTC.

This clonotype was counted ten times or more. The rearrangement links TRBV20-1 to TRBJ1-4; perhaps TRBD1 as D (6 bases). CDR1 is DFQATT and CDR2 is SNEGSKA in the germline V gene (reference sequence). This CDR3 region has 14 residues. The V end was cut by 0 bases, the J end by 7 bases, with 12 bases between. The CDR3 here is CSARDVGGPEKLFF. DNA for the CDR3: TGCAGTGCTAGAGATGTCGGGGGGCCTGAAAAACTGTTTTTT.